Detailed here is one T cell receptor (beta chain). Authors' analysis steps: Reference gene primers were amplified, and this amplification served to estimate nucleated cell counts. The method was immunoSEQ multiplex PCR; TCRdb's version includes in-frame clones alone and lacks a portion of them. V and J calls and clone size are those listed in that table; D and trimming were worked out from the DNA. Of approximately 30,000 clones listed, less than 90% are singletons. The CDR3 has 14 amino acids. Germline V gene data show CDR1 as SGHRS and CDR2 as YFSETQ. The ends were cut back, 0 bases at V and 0 bases at J, with 6 bases in the middle. This sample was taken from a study of blood T cell repertoires in COVID-19. Study details: The United States, Italy and Spain supplied acute and convalescent COVID-19 samples. PBMCs, B-cell-depleted T cells, or T cells were the source of the cDNA or gDNA that made up the material.

J is TRBJ1-2 and V is TRBV5-1; the D gene is possibly TRBD1 (6 bases). The sequenced sample consisted of peripheral blood. The origin of this receptor is a woman of 80 years or more with active or convalescent COVID-19. The CDR3 DNA sequence: TGCGCCAGCAGCTTGGACAGGGCTAACTATGGCTACACCTTC. Translated, it gives CASSLDRANYGYTF.